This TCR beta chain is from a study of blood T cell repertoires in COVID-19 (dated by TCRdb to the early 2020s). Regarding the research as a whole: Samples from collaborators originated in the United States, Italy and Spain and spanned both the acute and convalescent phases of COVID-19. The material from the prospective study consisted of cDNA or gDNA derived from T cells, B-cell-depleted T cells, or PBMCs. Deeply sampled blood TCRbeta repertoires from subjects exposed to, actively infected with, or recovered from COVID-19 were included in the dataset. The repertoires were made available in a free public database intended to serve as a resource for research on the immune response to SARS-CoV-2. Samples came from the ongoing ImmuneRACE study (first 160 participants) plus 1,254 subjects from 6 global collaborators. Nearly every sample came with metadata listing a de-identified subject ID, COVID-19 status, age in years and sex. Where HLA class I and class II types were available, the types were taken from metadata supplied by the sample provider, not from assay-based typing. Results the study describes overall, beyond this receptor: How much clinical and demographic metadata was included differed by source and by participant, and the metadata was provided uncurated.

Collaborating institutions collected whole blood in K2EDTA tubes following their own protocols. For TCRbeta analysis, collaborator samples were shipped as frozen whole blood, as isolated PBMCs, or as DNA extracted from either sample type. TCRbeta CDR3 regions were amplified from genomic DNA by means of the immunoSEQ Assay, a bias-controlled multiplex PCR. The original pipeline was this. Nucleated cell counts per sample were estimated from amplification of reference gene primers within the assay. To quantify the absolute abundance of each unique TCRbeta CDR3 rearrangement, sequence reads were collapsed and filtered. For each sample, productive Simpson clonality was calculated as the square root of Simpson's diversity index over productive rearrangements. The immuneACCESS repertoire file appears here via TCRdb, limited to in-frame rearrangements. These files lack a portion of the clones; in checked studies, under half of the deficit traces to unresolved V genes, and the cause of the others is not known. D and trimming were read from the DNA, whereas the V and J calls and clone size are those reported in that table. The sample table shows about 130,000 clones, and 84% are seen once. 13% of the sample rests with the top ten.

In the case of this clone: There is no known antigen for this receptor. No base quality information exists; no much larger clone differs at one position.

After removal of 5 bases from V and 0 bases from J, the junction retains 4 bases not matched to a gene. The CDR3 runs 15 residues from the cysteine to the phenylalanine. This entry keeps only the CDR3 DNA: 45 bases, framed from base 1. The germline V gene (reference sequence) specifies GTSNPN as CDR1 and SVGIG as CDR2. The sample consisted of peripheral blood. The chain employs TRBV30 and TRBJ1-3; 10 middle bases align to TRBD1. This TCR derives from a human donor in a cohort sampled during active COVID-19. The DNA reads TGTGCCTGGGGACAGGGGGATGACTCTGGAAACACCATATATTTT. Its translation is CAWGQGDDSGNTIYF.